Sequencing of this T cell receptor beta chain was carried out in a study of T cells after yellow fever vaccination. Germline trimming cut 3 bases from V and 0 bases from J; bases unmatched to any gene: 13. The CDR3 length is 19 residues. Germline V gene data show CDR1 as LNHNV and CDR2 as YYDKDF (reference sequence). Via MiXCR, TCRdb re-called the 5' RACE reads, giving one row per CDR3 protein. The sample contains 600,000 to 750,000 distinct CDR3 sequences, 9% to 15% of which appear only once. V and J are TRBV15 and TRBJ2-2, with 7 bases lining up with TRBD1. This TCR derives from a man aged 25 to 45 who received the YFV17D yellow fever vaccine. Sample: PBMCs, taken on the day of the yellow fever booster vaccination. The CDR3 reads CATSSSLGPGQPNTGELFF. The CDR3 nucleotides are TGTGCCACCAGCAGCTCCCTCGGCCCGGGACAGCCGAACACCGGGGAGCTGTTTTTT.